The following is a T cell receptor beta chain sequence with its context. Its specificity is unknown. The sample carries other DNA sequences with the same CDR3. Treatment of any kind had been given to no patient before thyroid surgery. The data were taken from a study of metastatic and nonmetastatic thyroid tumors. Study overall: Malignant and benign thyroid patients had repertoires compared in peripheral blood and tumor or nodule tissue. General study results and limits: TCR beta diversity was reportedly significantly higher in malignant thyroid tumors than benign nodules, in blood and tumor.

Methods used by the authors: Variation in CDR3 across clinicopathological groups served as the basis for constructing a distant-metastasis classifier in papillary thyroid cancer. TCRdb re-clonotyped the PCR reads through MiXCR. The V and J calls reflect TCRdb's pipeline rather than the authors' work. The sample shows about 64,000 clones, 15% to 20% of them seen only once. Germline-derived CDR1 and CDR2 are SGHDT and YYEEEE. V was clipped by 2 bases and J by 7 bases, with 7 bases between them. The CDR3 consists of 12 residues. The source is a male donor with papillary thyroid cancer or a benign thyroid nodule (not recorded which). Some clones in this sample may be carry-over from other donors' samples. The material sequenced was blood. The chain couples TRBV5-6 to TRBJ2-1; no firm D call. CDR3 in DNA: TGTGCCAGCAGCTTCGGCCGTAATGAGCAGTTCTTC. Its protein is CASSFGRNEQFF.